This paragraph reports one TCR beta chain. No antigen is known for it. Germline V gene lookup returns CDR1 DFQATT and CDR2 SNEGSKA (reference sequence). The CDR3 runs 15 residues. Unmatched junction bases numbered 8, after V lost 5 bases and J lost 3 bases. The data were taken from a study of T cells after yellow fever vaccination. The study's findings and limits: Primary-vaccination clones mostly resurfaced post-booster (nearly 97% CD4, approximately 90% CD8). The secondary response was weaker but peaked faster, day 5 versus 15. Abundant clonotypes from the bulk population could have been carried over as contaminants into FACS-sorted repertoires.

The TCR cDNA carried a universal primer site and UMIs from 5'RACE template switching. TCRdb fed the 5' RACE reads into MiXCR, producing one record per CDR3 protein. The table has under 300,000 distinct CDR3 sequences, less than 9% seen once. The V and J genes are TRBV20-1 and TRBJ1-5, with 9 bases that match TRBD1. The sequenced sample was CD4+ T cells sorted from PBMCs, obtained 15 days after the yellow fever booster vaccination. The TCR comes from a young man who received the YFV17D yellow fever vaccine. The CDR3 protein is CSAEPRTGVNQPQHF. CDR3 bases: TGCAGTGCTGAACCCAGGACAGGGGTCAATCAGCCCCAGCATTTT.